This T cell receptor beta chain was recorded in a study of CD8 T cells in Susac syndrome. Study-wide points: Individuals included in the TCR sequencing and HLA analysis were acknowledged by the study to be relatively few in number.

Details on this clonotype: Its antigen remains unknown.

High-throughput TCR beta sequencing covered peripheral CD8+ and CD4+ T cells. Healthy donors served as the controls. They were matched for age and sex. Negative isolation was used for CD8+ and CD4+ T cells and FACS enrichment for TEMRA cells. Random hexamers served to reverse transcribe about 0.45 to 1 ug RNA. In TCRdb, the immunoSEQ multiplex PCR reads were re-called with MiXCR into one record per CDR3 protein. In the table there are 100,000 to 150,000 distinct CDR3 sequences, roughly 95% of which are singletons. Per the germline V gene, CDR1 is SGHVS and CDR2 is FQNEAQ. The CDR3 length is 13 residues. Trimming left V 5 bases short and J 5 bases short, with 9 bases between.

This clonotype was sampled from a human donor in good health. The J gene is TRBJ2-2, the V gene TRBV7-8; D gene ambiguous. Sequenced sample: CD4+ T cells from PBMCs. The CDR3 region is CASSRPRTGELFF. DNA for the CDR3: TGTGCCAGCAGCCGCCCCCGGACCGGGGAGCTGTTTTTT.